Listed below are T cell receptor beta chains from one sample, sequenced in a study of identical twins. TCRdb ran MiXCR on the 5' RACE reads and lists one entry per CDR3 protein. The sample records fewer than 250,000 distinct CDR3 sequences, roughly 7.5% being singletons. These sequences were also reported in another study, on yellow fever vaccine responses in identical twins.

The sequenced sample consisted of memory (CD45RO+) T cells sorted from blood. All receptors come from a woman aged 18-29 years in good health. CDR3s leave out the opening cysteine and the closing phenylalanine or tryptophan.

j_gene | v_gene | CDR3aa
TRBJ2-5 | TRBV5-1 | ASSLAGIGVIETQY
TRBJ2-5 | TRBV20-1 | SARDPDQETQY
TRBJ2-5 | TRBV20-1 | SALSGIETQY
TRBJ2-3 | TRBV29-1 | SVGGLAGVLADTQY
TRBJ1-5 | TRBV20-1 | SATLDRGGQPQH
TRBJ1-2 | TRBV20-1 | SARGRNGYT
TRBJ1-1 | TRBV2 | ASIRGNTEAF
TRBJ2-1 | TRBV20-1 | SARVSGPNEQF
TRBJ2-5 | TRBV25-1 | ASSEAGPQETQY
TRBJ1-5 | TRBV12-3/TRBV12-4 | ASSTDREDQPQH